This T cell receptor (beta chain) was retrieved from a study of cytomegalovirus exposure and HLA in healthy donors (dated by TCRdb to about 2017). With regard to the full study: A later analysis indicated that the 90 to 150 validation repertoires were generated on the platform also employed for the 700 or so repertoires of the first cohort. In addition to the first cohort of 650 to 750 subjects, a separate validation cohort of 130 or so different subjects was used. The aim of the study was to test whether cataloging public T cell receptors could identify signatures of past pathogen exposure. High-throughput TCR immunosequencing, statistical association of individual TCRs with disease status, and machine learning were combined to predict cytomegalovirus infection status.

Results and caveats for the whole study, not just this receptor: All 110 or so repertoires were used to score co-occurrence in the validation cohort in a later analysis, because that analysis had no HLA typing for the cohort. While some public TCRs were present in many individuals, most TCR sequences turned up only very rarely across donors. In a later analysis, TCRs clustered in the first cohort were found to also tend to co-occur in the approximately 110 validation repertoires, with approximately 95% of cluster scores above 0. A total of 164 TCR beta chains were listed by the study as associated with cytomegalovirus. The authors suggested that the approach could potentially be generalized to other disease states and immunological phenotypes. In vitro tests confirmed that a few of the cytomegalovirus-associated TCR beta chains recognize cytomegalovirus antigens. In both the original and validation cohorts, the classifier was reported to diagnose cytomegalovirus status with high specificity and sensitivity.

Donors formed part of the validation cohort, which comprised 120 subjects and was distinct from the first cohort of under 800 subjects. Receptor libraries were prepared by the immunoSEQ multiplex PCR assay. The authors processed their data as follows. A statistical classification framework was built to diagnose cytomegalovirus status from the catalog of TCR beta chain sequences. Here the immuneACCESS table is served through TCRdb, limited to in-frame sequences with V and J called. Missing clones are a known gap in these copies; in checked studies unresolved V genes cover under half, and the rest lacks a known reason. That table supplies the V and J calls and clone size; D and trimming were determined from the DNA. The sample table lists fewer than 90,000 clones, 94% of them with a count of one. The leading ten clones occupy roughly 3.3% of the sample. The CDR3 has 15 amino acids, counting the end cysteine and phenylalanine. The kept DNA is CDR3 alone, 45 bases in frame from the first base. Sequences LGHNA (CDR1) and YSLEER (CDR2) are obtained from the germline V gene. The junction shows trimming of 6 bases on V and 3 bases on J, and the gene matches do not reach 11 bases of it.

In regard to this clone: What this receptor recognizes is not known. No per-base quality is available; no much larger clone lies one base away.

The TCR was taken from a woman under 30 in good health and CMV-seropositive. Recombination joined TRBV4-3 with TRBJ2-7; 7 central nucleotides agree with TRBD2. The sequenced sample consisted of PBMCs. The CDR3 sequence is CASSRMTGGYYEQYF. Here is the DNA: TGCGCCAGCAGTCGTATGACGGGAGGATACTACGAGCAGTACTTC.